This TCR beta chain originates from a study of T-cell reconstitution after alpha-beta-depleted transplantation in children. Whole-study findings and limits: Expanded clones from the graft, numbering several hundred, reportedly supplied alpha-beta T cells about two months after transplant. Most T-cell counts and diversity one year after the transplant came from T cells that were newly produced.

In this sample, this clonotype turned up many times. The antigen remains undetermined. A TCRbeta library incorporating unique molecular identifiers was prepared. TCRdb used MiXCR to reprocess the PCR reads, holding one entry per CDR3 protein. The sample lists under 250,000 distinct CDR3 sequences; around 7% were seen once. This clonotype was sampled from a boy between 2 and 10 years old with acute lymphoblastic leukemia, due to receive a stem cell transplant. This specimen was PBMCs, taken before TCRalphabeta/CD19-depleted stem cell transplant.

CDR3 region: CSAPDGLAYNEQFF. The CDR3 nucleotides read TGCAGTGCTCCAGACGGACTAGCCTACAATGAGCAGTTCTTC. The rearrangement links TRBV20-1 to TRBJ2-1; 7 bases are shared with TRBD2. Germline-derived CDR1 and CDR2 are DFQATT and SNEGSKA (reference sequence). The CDR3 loop spans 14 amino acids. Losses at the gene ends were 5 bases for V and 2 bases for J; bases not matched to a gene: 6.